This TCR beta chain was obtained from a study of blood T cell repertoires in COVID-19. Study background: COVID-19 samples from acute and convalescent phases originated in the United States, Italy and Spain. The analysed material was cDNA or gDNA that came from T cells, B-cell-depleted T cells, or PBMCs.

The V and J ends lost 4 bases and 0 bases respectively, with 15 bases between them. Looked up from germline, CDR1 is MNHEY and CDR2 is SVGAGI. The CDR3 totals 16 residues. Original processing notes: Estimates of nucleated cell counts were drawn from the amplification of reference gene primers. The protocol was immunoSEQ multiplex PCR, while the TCRdb copy is restricted to in-frame clones and leaves out a portion. For V, J and clone size, that table is used; D and trimming come from the DNA. The top ten hold around 10% of the sample, which has about 290,000 clones, roughly 90% seen once. Seattle patients were enrolled during active infection and followed longitudinally. This clone occurred a few times.

The TCR comes from a woman aged 30 to 39 with COVID-19, enrolled during active disease. The rearrangement links TRBV6-5 to TRBJ1-1, with a weak D call TRBD1 (5 bases). Sequencing was performed on peripheral blood. CDR3 residues: CASSSQGGVMNTEAFF. The CDR3 DNA follows: TGTGCCAGCAGTTCTCAGGGTGGGGTCATGAACACTGAAGCTTTCTTT.